One sample yielded the 24 T cell receptor beta chains listed below, sequenced in a study of blood T cell repertoires in COVID-19. Using immunoSEQ multiplex PCR, the repertoire was profiled, and TCRdb retains in-frame clones only, with some absent. The table shows around 250,000 clones, with 90% to 95% occurring only once. Sequencing input: PBMCs or T cells enriched from blood (not recorded which). These receptor sequences come from a human donor in a cohort exposed to, infected with or recovered from COVID-19 (not recorded which). The donor label of this sample is uncertain.

Only one count was recorded for this clone. This chain joins TRBV6-5 and TRBJ1-3, with 8 bases lining up with TRBD1. CDR1 and CDR2 from the germline V gene are MNHEY and SVGAGI. V gave up 6 bases and J gave up 2 bases; unmatched junction bases: 3. This CDR3 region has 14 residues. The DNA of the CDR3 is TGTGCCAGCAGGCCACAGGGGGCTGGAAACACCATATATTTT. This codes for CASRPQGAGNTIYF.

V usage is TRBV7-3 and J usage is TRBJ2-2; 13 bases agree with TRBD2. Germline lookup yields CDR1 SGHTA and CDR2 FQGTGA. This CDR3 contains 19 residues. J gave up 0 bases and V 3 bases, and 7 bases lay outside the gene matches. CDR3 nucleotide sequence: TGTGCCAGCAGCTTCCATGGACTAGCGGGGGCTACGAACACCGGGGAGCTGTTTTTT. Translating gives CASSFHGLAGATNTGELFF.

This clone came up once. The chain recombines TRBV7-8 with TRBJ2-7; 8 nucleotides match TRBD2. This CDR3 region has 16 residues. Per germline, CDR1 SGHVS and CDR2 FQNEAQ. With 1 base clipped from V and 4 bases from J, the junction kept 9 bases outside the gene matches. CDR3: CASSLVPGGGRYEQYF. The CDR3, as DNA: TGTGCCAGCAGCTTAGTCCCCGGGGGGGGTCGATACGAGCAGTACTTC.

J is TRBJ1-3 and V is TRBV5-5; 10 positions agree with TRBD1. CDR3 length: 16 residues. V trimming: 2 bases; J trimming: 5 bases; junction bases outside the gene matches: 7. The V gene's germline CDR1 is SGHKS and CDR2 YYEKEE (reference sequence). DNA of the CDR3: TGTGCCAGCAGCTTACCTGGGACAGGGGTTCGAAACACCATATATTTT. As protein: CASSLPGTGVRNTIYF.

The chain has TRBV4-2 and TRBJ1-6; D might be TRBD1 (6 bases). Looked up from germline, CDR1 is LGHNA and CDR2 is YNFKEQ. The CDR3 length is 17 residues. Trimming pared 0 bases from V and 9 bases from J, leaving 18 bases between. In nucleotides, the CDR3 is TGTGCCAGCAGCCAAGATCTCGCAGGGGCCGGGCGTTCACCCCTCCACTTT. Translating gives CASSQDLAGAGRSPLHF.

The chain recombines TRBV12-5 with TRBJ1-5; D may be TRBD1 (5 bases). Trimming cost V 8 bases and J 9 bases, with 23 bases left between them. The CDR3 is 15 residues long. Germline CDR1 and CDR2: LGHNT and FRNRAP. The CDR3 DNA follows: TGTGCTAGTTCCCCGGGGGGTTCAGGCCAGGGGCCCCAGCATTTT. Amino acids: CASSPGGSGQGPQHF.

V usage is TRBV3-1 (or the pseudogene TRBV3-2) and J usage is TRBJ2-1, with a weak D call TRBD2 (6 bases). The CDR3 is 16 residues long. Trimming stripped 4 bases from V and 9 bases from J, with 22 bases between. CDR1 and CDR2 from the germline V gene are LGHDT and YNNKEL (reference sequence). The CDR3 spells CASSRTEPWFGGEQFF. The CDR3 DNA follows: TGTGCCAGCAGCCGCACAGAGCCCTGGTTCGGGGGTGAGCAGTTCTTC.

The rearrangement uses TRBV2 and TRBJ1-1; D perhaps matches TRBD1 (6 bases). V lost 7 bases and J 1 base, leaving 10 bases between the germline ends. The CDR3 is made up of 13 amino acids. Germline CDR1 SNHLY, CDR2 FYNNEI. The CDR3 sequence: CASKGRGNTEAFF. For the CDR3, the DNA is TGTGCCAGCAAGGGCAGGGGGAACACTGAAGCTTTCTTT.

The genes are TRBV5-1 and TRBJ1-1; no definite D call. Germline CDR1 and CDR2: SGHRS and YFSETQ. V lost 6 bases and J 0 bases, leaving 12 bases between the germline ends. This CDR3 is built from 14 residues. CDR3 in DNA: TGCGCCAGCAACCCCGCAGGTATGAACACTGAAGCTTTCTTT. This encodes CASNPAGMNTEAFF. Variable domain in full (rest from reference TRBV5-1 and TRBJ1-1): KAGVTQTPRYLIKTRGQQVTLSCSPISGHRSVSWYQQTPGQGLQFLFEYFSETQRNKGNFPGRFSGRQFSNSRSEMNVSTLELGDSALYLCASNPAGMNTEAFFGQGTRLTVV.

This clone was detected only a few times. V and J are TRBV2 and TRBJ2-1; 10 bases align to TRBD2. In germline, CDR1 is SNHLY, CDR2 FYNNEI. V lost 2 bases, J lost 6 bases, and 7 bases stayed unmatched. The CDR3 sequence is 16 residues long. The CDR3 coding sequence is TGTGCCAGCAGTGAAAAGGTAGCGGGGGGCCTCAATGAGCAGTTCTTC. Amino acids: CASSEKVAGGLNEQFF.

The rearrangement uses TRBV7-8 and TRBJ1-1; TRBD1 agrees at 7 bases. The germline V gene has CDR1 SGHVS and CDR2 FQNEAQ. The CDR3 spans 16 residues. V shed 5 bases and J 2 bases; nucleotides not matched to a gene: 11. This CDR3 is CASSLRDSGSNTEAFF. CDR3 nucleotides: TGTGCCAGCAGCCTACGGGACAGTGGATCTAACACTGAAGCTTTCTTT.

This chain uses TRBV7-9 with TRBJ2-3; weak D call: TRBD2 (5 bases). This CDR3 spans 18 amino acids. Germline CDR1 and CDR2: SEHNR and FQNEAQ (reference sequence). V was shortened by 1 base and J by 5 bases, with 22 bases between the two germline ends. The CDR3 DNA sequence: TGTGCCAGCAGCTTAGGAAGTCTCAGAGGGCCGCCAGGAGATACGCAGTATTTT. It translates to CASSLGSLRGPPGDTQYF. The variable domain in full, completed from reference TRBV7-9 and TRBJ2-3, reads DTGVSQNPRHKITKRGQNVTFRCDPISEHNRLYWYRQTLGQGPEFLTYFQNEAQLEKSRLLSDRFSAERPKGSFSTLEIQRTEQGDSAMYLCASSLGSLRGPPGDTQYFGPGTRLTVL.

CDR3 DNA sequence: TGTGCCACCGTAACCGGAACCGGGGGGGAAAAACTGTTTTTT. Its translation is CATVTGTGGEKLFF. The chain links TRBV6-5 to TRBJ1-4; possibly TRBD1 for D (5 bases). CDR1 and CDR2 from the germline V gene are MNHEY and SVGAGI. CDR3 length equals 14 residues. Trimming removed 10 bases at V and 8 bases at J, with 20 bases between.

The J gene is TRBJ1-2, the V gene TRBV27, with 11 bases matching TRBD1. The CDR3 spans 16 residues. From germline, CDR1 is MNHEY and CDR2 SMNVEV (reference sequence). V dropped 5 bases and J dropped 3; count of bases not matched to a gene: 8. As DNA, the CDR3 is TGTGCCAGCAGTCCCCTCGGACAGGGGGCGTACTATGGCTACACCTTC. Its protein product is CASSPLGQGAYYGYTF.

V usage is TRBV7-9 and J usage is TRBJ2-1; 7 bases align to TRBD1. CDR3 size: 18 residues. Germline CDR1 SEHNR, CDR2 FQNEAQ (reference sequence). The ends lost 1 base at V and 7 bases at J; junction bases unmatched: 16. DNA for the CDR3: TGTGCCAGCAGCTTAGGAGTTGGGGCGACAGGGTTAAGGAATGAGCAGTTCTTC. It yields the protein CASSLGVGATGLRNEQFF.

This chain joins TRBV12-5 and TRBJ2-2; possibly TRBD2 for D (7 bases). The germline CDR1 and CDR2 sequences are LGHNT and FRNRAP. The CDR3 has 15 amino acids. The V and J ends lost 5 bases and 3 bases respectively, with 13 bases between them. The CDR3 region has the DNA TGTGCTAGTGGTACCACGGGGGGCGACACCGGGGAGCTGTTTTTT. Translation gives CASGTTGGDTGELFF.

The chain joins TRBV9 to TRBJ2-5; possible D gene TRBD2, 5 bases. The CDR3 covers 15 residues. CDR1 SGDLS and CDR2 YYNGEE come from the germline V gene. V was clipped by 4 bases and J by 5 bases, with 18 bases between them. The CDR3: CASSPLGVPHETQYF. The CDR3 DNA sequence: TGTGCCAGCAGCCCCCTCGGGGTTCCCCACGAGACCCAGTACTTC.

This clone was observed once. The chain recombines TRBV30 with TRBJ1-2, with D perhaps matching TRBD1 (6 bases). In germline, CDR1 is GTSNPN, CDR2 SVGIG (reference sequence). The CDR3 is 13 residues long. Trimming removed 0 bases from V and 6 bases from J, with 11 bases in between. In DNA, the CDR3 is TGTGCCTGGAGTGTATTGGGGGGGCATGGCTACACCTTC. Its translation: CAWSVLGGHGYTF. Looking up the rest from reference TRBV30 and TRBJ1-2 gives the full variable domain: SQTIHQWPATLVQPVGSPLSLECTVEGTSNPNLYWYRQAAGRGLQLLFYSVGIGQISSEVPQNLSASRPQDRQFILSSKKLLLSDSGFYLCAWSVLGGHGYTFGSGTRLTVV.

The J gene is TRBJ1-2, the V gene TRBV29-1; 7 nucleotides match TRBD1. With V trimmed by 6 bases and J by 5 bases, 6 bases remained unmatched. In germline, CDR1 is SQVTM, CDR2 ANQGSEA. CDR3 length equals 12 residues. DNA of the CDR3: TGCAGCGTCTGGACAGGACAGTATGGCTACACCTTC. Residues: CSVWTGQYGYTF.

This clone was counted only a few times. The chain has TRBV7-8 and TRBJ1-3; D uncertain. V lost 3 bases to trimming and J lost 3 bases, with 6 bases between them. CDR1 is SGHVS, CDR2 FQNEAQ, per germline. CDR3 length equals 13 residues. The CDR3 coding sequence is TGTGCCAGCAGCTTGCCGGTTGGAAACACCATATATTTT. It encodes CASSLPVGNTIYF.

This chain uses TRBV9 with TRBJ1-5; D is unresolved. V lost 3 bases and J lost 0, with 10 bases in between. Germline V lookup: CDR1 SGDLS, CDR2 YYNGEE. The CDR3 is 15 residues long. CDR3 protein: CASSEGVDSNQPQHF. CDR3 DNA sequence: TGTGCCAGCAGCGAAGGAGTAGATAGCAATCAGCCCCAGCATTTT.

About this clone: This same CDR3 is encoded by further DNA sequences in the sample. This chain's CDR3 is CASSRGINQPQHF. CDR3 sequence (DNA): TGTGCCAGTAGTAGAGGGATTAATCAGCCCCAGCATTTT. V gene TRBV19 combines with J gene TRBJ1-5; D is uncertain. V lost 4 bases to trimming and J lost 4 bases, with 8 bases between them. Per the germline V gene, CDR1 is LNHDA and CDR2 is SQIVND (reference sequence). The CDR3 spans 13 residues.

The chain's CDR3 is CASNPQGAYEKLFF. The CDR3 DNA reads as TGTGCCAGCAACCCACAGGGGGCCTATGAAAAACTGTTTTTT. The chain employs TRBV2 and TRBJ1-4; 9 bases match TRBD1. CDR1 SNHLY and CDR2 FYNNEI come from the germline V gene. The CDR3 extends over 14 amino acids. V dropped 7 bases and J dropped 6; count of bases not matched to a gene: 6. The full variable domain, completed using reference TRBV2 and TRBJ1-4, is EPEVTQTPSHQVTQMGQEVILRCVPISNHLYFYWYRQILGQKVEFLVSFYNNEISEKSEIFDDQFSVERPDGSNFTLKIRSTKLEDSAMYFCASNPQGAYEKLFFGSGTQLSVL.

Points on this clone: In the same sample, other DNA sequences code for this CDR3. This chain connects TRBV18 to TRBJ2-7; 11 bases agree with TRBD1. The CDR3 extends over 14 amino acids. Germline CDR1 reads KGHSH; CDR2 reads LQKENI. The V and J ends lost 3 bases and 4 bases, in that order; junction bases with no gene match: 2. CDR3 bases: TGTGCCAGCTCACCCGGGACAGGGGGTTACGAGCAGTACTTC. This gives the protein CASSPGTGGYEQYF. The full variable domain, completed using reference TRBV18 and TRBJ2-7, is NAGVMQNPRHLVRRRGQEARLRCSPMKGHSHVYWYRQLPEEGLKFMVYLQKENIIDESGMPKERFSAEFPKEGPSILRIQQVVRGDSAAYFCASSPGTGGYEQYFGPGTRLTVT.